The entry below gives a single T cell receptor (beta chain) sequence along with its context. No antigen is known for it. This entry belongs to a study of post-analysis software for immune sequencing data. Study-wide context: The study covered relapsing-remitting, secondary progressive and progressive-relapsing courses of multiple sclerosis.

Built from TCR beta cDNA, the libraries had unique molecular identifiers in them. TCRdb used MiXCR to reprocess the PCR reads, holding one entry per CDR3 protein. The sample records 750,000 to 900,000 distinct CDR3 sequences, roughly 50% being singletons. This CDR3 has 15 residues. Germline CDR1 is SGHTA and CDR2 is FQGNSA. With 3 bases removed from V and 2 bases from J, the gap between germline ends came to 12 bases. Study findings and constraints: Roughly five TRBV segments were more frequent in patients than controls; TRBV5-6, TRBV5-1 and TRBV20-1 belonged to this group. Batch-mates among the samples co-clustered strongly by F measure. People with multiple sclerosis had a significantly lower normalized Chao1 diversity than controls did.

The gene calls are TRBV7-2 and TRBJ2-3, with D unresolved. The TCR sequence derives from a girl aged 10 to 17 with multiple sclerosis. Sequenced: blood. Here the CDR3 reads CASSFSRPTTDTQYF. In nucleotides, the CDR3 is TGTGCCAGCAGCTTTTCCCGACCGACCACAGATACGCAGTATTTT.